The text below deals with one TCR beta chain. Its antigen is still unknown. Germline V gives CDR1 SGDLS, CDR2 YYNGEE. The V segment lost 0 bases and the J segment 2 bases; nucleotides outside the gene matches: 4. The CDR3 contains 15 residues. Patients had resection in Japan or China between about 2014 and 2018. Premalignant or tumor cells were enriched by macro-dissection after pathologic assessment. The record originates from a study of immune evolution from preneoplasia to lung adenocarcinoma. Points from the study as a whole: Top clone share appeared to fall from AAH through AIS, MIA, adenocarcinoma. Highest clonality occurred in KRAS-mutant, not EGFR-mutant or double wild-type, nodules.

Assay used: immunoSEQ multiplex PCR; TCRdb lists only in-frame clones, some missing. Seen here are 7,500 to 10,000 clones, around four fifths observed once, and the top ten hold almost 5%. This TCR derives from a person aged 70 to 80 with lung adenocarcinoma. Some clones in this sample may be carry-over from other donors' samples. The source material was FFPE minimally invasive lung adenocarcinoma tissue. The V and J genes are TRBV9 and TRBJ2-7; 8 bases agree with TRBD1. Here the CDR3 DNA reads TGTGCCAGCAGCGTAGCGGGACAGGTACCCTACGAGCAGTACTTC. Residues: CASSVAGQVPYEQYF.